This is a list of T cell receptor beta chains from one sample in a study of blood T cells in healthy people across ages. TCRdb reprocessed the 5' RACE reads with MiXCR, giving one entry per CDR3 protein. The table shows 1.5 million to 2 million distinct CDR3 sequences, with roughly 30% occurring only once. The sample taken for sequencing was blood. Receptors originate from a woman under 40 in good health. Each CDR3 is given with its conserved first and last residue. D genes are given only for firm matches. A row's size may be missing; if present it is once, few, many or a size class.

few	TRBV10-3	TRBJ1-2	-	TGTGCCATCAGTGAGTCGGCCTCCGGGGGGCCGGGCTACACCTTC	CAISESASGGPGYTF
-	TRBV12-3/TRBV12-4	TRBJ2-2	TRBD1	TGTGCCAGCAGTCTAAGGACAGGGCGAACCGGGGAGCTGTTTTTT	CASSLRTGRTGELFF
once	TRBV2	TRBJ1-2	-	TGTGCCAGCAGGGGAGACGGAGGGTCTGGCTACACCTTC	CASRGDGGSGYTF
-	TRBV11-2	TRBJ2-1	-	TGTGCCAGCAGCTTAGTGTGGGAGGAATCCTACAATGAGCAGTTCTTC	CASSLVWEESYNEQFF
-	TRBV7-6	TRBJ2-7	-	TGTGCCAGCAGCTTATCCCCAGGGCCCCACGAGCAGTACTTC	CASSLSPGPHEQYF
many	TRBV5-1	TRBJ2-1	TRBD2	TGCGCCAGCAGGACCCTAGCGGGGGTAAATGAGCAGTTCTTC	CASRTLAGVNEQFF
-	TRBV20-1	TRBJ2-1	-	TGCAGTGTTAAGGGGAATGAGCAGTTCTTC	CSVKGNEQFF
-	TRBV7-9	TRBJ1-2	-	TGTGCCAGCAGCTTACTGGAGTATGGCTGCACCTTC	CASSLLEYGCTF
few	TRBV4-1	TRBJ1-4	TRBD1	TGCGCCAGCAGCCAGAGACAGGGGATATTTGAAAAACTGTTTTTT	CASSQRQGIFEKLFF
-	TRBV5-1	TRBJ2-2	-	TGCGCCAGCAGCTTGGGTCATGGGACCGGGGAGCTGTTTTTT	CASSLGHGTGELFF
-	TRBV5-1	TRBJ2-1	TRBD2	TGCGCCAGCAGCTGGGCACTAGCGGGGAATGAGCAGTTCTTC	CASSWALAGNEQFF
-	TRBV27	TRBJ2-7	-	TGTGCCAGCAGTTTAAGGCCGGGGGTATCCTACGAGCAGTACTTC	CASSLRPGVSYEQYF
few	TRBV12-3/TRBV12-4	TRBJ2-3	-	TGTGCCAGCAGTTTACGCAGGCAGGGGAAGGTAGAAGGAGACGCAGATACGCAGTATTTT	CASSLRRQGKVEGDADTQYF
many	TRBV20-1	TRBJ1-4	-	TGCAGTGCTAGAGACCCAGGGAAGGAAAAACTGTTTTTT	CSARDPGKEKLFF
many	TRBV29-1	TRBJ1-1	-	TGCAGCGCTCGTGACCCCATCGGTTACTTTGCTTTCTTT	CSARDPIGYFAFF
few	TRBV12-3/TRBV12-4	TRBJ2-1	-	TGTGCCGGCAGTTTATTTGAGGGTAATGAGCAGTTCTTC	CAGSLFEGNEQFF
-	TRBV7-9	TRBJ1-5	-	TGTGCCAGCAGCACCCGGGACTCCAAGTCCCAGCATTTT	CASSTRDSKSQHF
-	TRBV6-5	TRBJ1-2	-	TGTGCCAGCAGTTACACCCGTTGGGACTTGGAGGGCTACACCTTC	CASSYTRWDLEGYTF
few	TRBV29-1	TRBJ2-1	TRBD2	TGCAGCGCCCTAGGGAGAGCGGGGAGCAATGAGCAGTTCTTC	CSALGRAGSNEQFF
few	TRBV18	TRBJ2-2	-	TGTGCCAGCTCGGAAACGGGAACGAGGACACCGAACTCGAACACCGGGGAGCTGTTTTTT	CASSETGTRTPNSNTGELFF
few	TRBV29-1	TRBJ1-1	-	TGCAGCGCCTTAGCGTTGGGGGCCGGAACTGAAGCTTTCTTT	CSALALGAGTEAFF
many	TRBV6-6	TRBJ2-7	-	TGTGCCAGCAGTTCCGGACAAGACGAGCAGTACTTC	CASSSGQDEQYF
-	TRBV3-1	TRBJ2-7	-	TGTGCCAGCAGCCAGACGGGGCAGAACGCGGAGCAGTACTTC	CASSQTGQNAEQYF
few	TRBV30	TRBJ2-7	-	TGTGCCTGGGCGGCTCGCGACGAGCAGTACTTC	CAWAARDEQYF
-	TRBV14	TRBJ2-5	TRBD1	TGTGCCAGCAGCGCACAGGGGTACGGGACCCAGTACTTC	CASSAQGYGTQYF
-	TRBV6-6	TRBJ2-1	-	TGTGCCAGCAGGTCGGGACTGCTCTACAATGAGCAGTTCTTC	CASRSGLLYNEQFF
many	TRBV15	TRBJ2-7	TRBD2	TGTGCCACCAGCAGAGGTTTAGCGGGAGTCTGGGGCGACGAGCAGTACTTC	CATSRGLAGVWGDEQYF
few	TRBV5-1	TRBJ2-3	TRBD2	TGCGCCAGCAGCTTTATAGCGGGGGGATACACAGATACGCAGTATTTT	CASSFIAGGYTDTQYF
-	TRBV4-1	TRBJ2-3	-	TGCGCCAGCAGCCAAGGGACCCAAAGGGATACGCAGTATTTT	CASSQGTQRDTQYF
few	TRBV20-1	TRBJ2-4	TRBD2	TGCAGTGCTAGTCGCGGGAGGAATGGAAATGAGCAGTACTTC	CSASRGRNGNEQYF
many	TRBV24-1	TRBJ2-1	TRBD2	TGTGCCACCAGCGGGGGGGCACACAATGAGCAGTTCTTC	CATSGGAHNEQFF
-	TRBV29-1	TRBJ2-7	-	TGCAGCGTTGAGACAGAGGACAGCTCTTTTGACGAGCAGTACTTC	CSVETEDSSFDEQYF
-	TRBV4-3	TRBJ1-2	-	TGCGCCAGCAGCCAAGATCTAGGGCAGCAGCGATGGGGCTACACCTTC	CASSQDLGQQRWGYTF
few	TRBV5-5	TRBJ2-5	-	TGTGCCAGCAGCTTTGGGAGACCCCTGAGGGAGACCCAGTACTTC	CASSFGRPLRETQYF
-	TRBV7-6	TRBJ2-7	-	TGTGCCAGCAGCTCTACTACAGGTGCCGAGCAGTACTTC	CASSSTTGAEQYF
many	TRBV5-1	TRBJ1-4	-	TGCGCCAGCAGCTTGGACGGGTCCGGCGAAAAACTGTTTTTT	CASSLDGSGEKLFF
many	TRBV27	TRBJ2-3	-	TGTGCCAGCAGTCCAGTCATTCTTGCGGCTAGCACAGATACGCAGTATTTT	CASSPVILAASTDTQYF
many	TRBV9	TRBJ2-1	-	TGTGCCAGCAGCGCTACTCGGACAGCCTACAATGAGCAGTTCTTC	CASSATRTAYNEQFF
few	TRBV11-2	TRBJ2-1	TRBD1	TGTGCCAGCAGCGGGACAGTGACCTCCCCTGAGCAGTTCTTC	CASSGTVTSPEQFF
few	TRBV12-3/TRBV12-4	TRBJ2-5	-	TGTTCCAGCAGTTTCCAGGGAGTCGGGGAGACCCAGTACTTC	CSSSFQGVGETQYF
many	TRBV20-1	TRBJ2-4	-	TGCAGTGCTAGAGGCGTGATCGGACAAAACATTCAGTACTTC	CSARGVIGQNIQYF
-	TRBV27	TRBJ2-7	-	TGTGCCAGCACCCACTTCACCGGCTCCCAGAGACAGGCGAAAACCTACGAGCAGTACTTC	CASTHFTGSQRQAKTYEQYF
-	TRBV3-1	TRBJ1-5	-	TGTGCCAGCAGCCAAGGCGCGGCAGTGTATCAGTCCCAGCATTTT	CASSQGAAVYQSQHF
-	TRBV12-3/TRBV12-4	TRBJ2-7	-	TGTGCCTGCAGTTTGTGGGGTTACGAGCAGTACTTC	CACSLWGYEQYF
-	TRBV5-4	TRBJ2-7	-	TGTGCCAGCAGCTCGATTAGACAGAGCTCCTACGAGCAGTACTTC	CASSSIRQSSYEQYF
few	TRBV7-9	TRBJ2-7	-	TGTGCCAGCAGCTTAGCGGCCCTCCCCTACGAGCAGTACTTC	CASSLAALPYEQYF
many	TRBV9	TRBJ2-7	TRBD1	TGTGCCAGCAGCGCCGGACAGGGCCATTACGAGCAGTACTTC	CASSAGQGHYEQYF
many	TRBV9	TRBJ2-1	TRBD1	TGTGCCAGCAGCTTCGGACAGGGGAGGGACAATGAGCAGTTCTTC	CASSFGQGRDNEQFF